This T cell receptor beta chain was captured in a study of T-cell memory formation after mild COVID-19. CDR3 length: 15 amino acids. V lost 1 base, J lost 3 bases, and 2 bases stayed unmatched. CDR1 is SGHDN, CDR2 FVKESK, per germline. TCRdb called the 5' RACE reads again in MiXCR, with one record for every CDR3 protein. The sample has just over 300,000 distinct CDR3 sequences, roughly 19% seen once. Sequenced input: PBMCs or a T cell subset sorted from them (not recorded which). The sequence derives from a man younger than 35 who had mild COVID-19 (a few samples of this study predate the infection). Cell type and time point are not known. V usage is TRBV14 and J usage is TRBJ2-1, with TRBD1 matching 8 bases. As DNA, the CDR3 is TGTGCCAGCAGCCAAGGGACAGGGATCTACAATGAGCAGTTCTTC. This translates into CASSQGTGIYNEQFF.